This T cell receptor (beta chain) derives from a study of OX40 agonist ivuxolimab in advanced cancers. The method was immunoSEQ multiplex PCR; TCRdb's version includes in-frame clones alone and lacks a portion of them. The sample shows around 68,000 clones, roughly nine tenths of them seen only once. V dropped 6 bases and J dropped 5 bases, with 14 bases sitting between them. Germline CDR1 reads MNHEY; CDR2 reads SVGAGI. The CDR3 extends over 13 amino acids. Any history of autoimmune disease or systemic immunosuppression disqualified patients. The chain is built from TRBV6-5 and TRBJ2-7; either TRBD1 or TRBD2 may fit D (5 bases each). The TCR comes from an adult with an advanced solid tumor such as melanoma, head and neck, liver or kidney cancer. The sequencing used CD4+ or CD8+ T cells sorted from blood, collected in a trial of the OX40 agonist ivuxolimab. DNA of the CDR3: TGTGCCAGCAGGGGGACGAGGGGCGACGAGCAGTACTTC. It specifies CASRGTRGDEQYF.